This T cell receptor beta chain was recorded in a study of T cell changes during pregnancy in multiple sclerosis. The CDR3 spans 13 residues. The germline CDR1 and CDR2 sequences are MNHNS and SASEGT. V was pared by 7 bases and J by 0 bases, with 9 bases between. Generated by immunoSEQ multiplex PCR, the TCRdb table keeps only in-frame clones and is missing some. In the table there are 80,000 to 130,000 clones, approximately 94% of which are singletons. The TCR sequence derives from a female donor with multiple sclerosis, enrolled in a pregnancy study. This sample comprised peripheral blood, obtained in the second trimester of pregnancy. V usage is TRBV6-1 and J usage is TRBJ1-1; D possibly corresponds to TRBD1 (6 bases). The CDR3: CASTRTVNTEAFF. In DNA, the CDR3 is TGTGCCAGCACCCGGACAGTGAACACTGAAGCTTTCTTT.